These T cell receptor beta chains were read from a single sample in a study of T cells after yellow fever vaccination. From the 5' RACE reads, TCRdb called clonotypes with MiXCR, one entry per CDR3 protein. The sample holds under 600,000 distinct CDR3 sequences; just over 20% are singletons and the top ten take 16%. The source was PBMCs, collected roughly 23 days after the first yellow fever vaccination. These receptors all stem from a man aged 18 to 35 who received the YFV17D yellow fever vaccine. The CDR3 runs from the conserved cysteine through the conserved F or W. The order of the fields is D gene, J gene, clone size, CDR3 length, V gene, CDR3 protein, CDR3 DNA. The D gene is left open where the match is weak. A clone size is listed for some rows: how often the clone was seen (once, few, many), or a class if it is expanded.

NA | TRBJ2-3 | few | 16 | TRBV4-3 | CASSQDRGTSTDTQYF | TGCGCCAGCAGCCAAGACCGCGGGACTAGCACAGATACGCAGTATTTT
NA | TRBJ1-4 | NA | 14 | TRBV27 | CASTRLEADEKLFF | TGTGCCAGCACCCGGCTCGAGGCTGATGAAAAACTGTTTTTT
TRBD1 | TRBJ1-1 | NA | 12 | TRBV12-3/TRBV12-4 | CASRQGRTEAFF | TGTGCCAGTAGACAGGGAAGGACTGAAGCTTTCTTT
TRBD1 | TRBJ2-5 | NA | 16 | TRBV7-2 | CASSLSGTGMFETQYF | TGTGCCAGCAGCTTATCCGGGACAGGGATGTTTGAGACCCAGTACTTC
TRBD1 | TRBJ2-5 | many | 16 | TRBV4-2 | CASSTVGPGGQETQYF | TGTGCCAGCAGCACCGTTGGGCCAGGGGGCCAAGAGACCCAGTACTTC
NA | TRBJ2-1 | few | 11 | TRBV10-3 | CAIARDTEQFF | TGTGCCATCGCCCGGGACACTGAGCAGTTCTTC
NA | TRBJ1-6 | many | 12 | TRBV25-1 | CASSTYNSPLHF | TGTGCCAGCAGCACCTATAATTCACCCCTCCACTTT
NA | TRBJ2-7 | NA | 10 | TRBV20-1 | CSAFGNEQYF | TGCAGTGCCTTTGGCAACGAGCAGTACTTC
NA | TRBJ2-7 | few | 12 | TRBV5-5 | CASSEERYEQYF | TGTGCCAGCAGCGAGGAGCGCTACGAGCAGTACTTC
NA | TRBJ1-5 | NA | 13 | TRBV3-1 | CASSRRDRQPQHF | TGTGCCAGCAGCCGCCGAGATAGGCAGCCCCAGCATTTT
NA | TRBJ2-7 | few | 13 | TRBV10-3 | CAIRSDSINAQYF | TGTGCCATCAGGTCGGACTCAATCAACGCGCAGTACTTC
NA | TRBJ2-5 | NA | 16 | TRBV12-5 | CASGLGPTGYPEAQYF | TGTGCTAGTGGTTTGGGCCCGACGGGCTATCCTGAGGCCCAGTACTTC
NA | TRBJ2-1 | NA | 14 | TRBV4-3 | CASSQAVSTEEQFF | TGCGCCAGCAGCCAAGCTGTCAGTACAGAAGAGCAGTTCTTC
TRBD1 | TRBJ1-2 | NA | 16 | TRBV5-1 | CASRPTGTGAVYGYTF | TGCGCCAGCAGACCGACCGGGACAGGGGCGGTCTATGGCTACACCTTC
NA | TRBJ1-5 | few | 9 | TRBV20-1 | CSVGQPQHF | TGCAGTGTTGGGCAGCCCCAGCATTTT
TRBD1 | TRBJ1-1 | NA | 14 | TRBV7-9 | CASSSQGGATEAFF | TGTGCCAGCAGCTCACAGGGGGGAGCGACTGAAGCTTTCTTT
TRBD1 | TRBJ2-1 | NA | 12 | TRBV25-1 | CASKGTDYEQFF | TGTGCCAGCAAAGGGACAGACTATGAGCAGTTCTTC
NA | TRBJ2-2 | few | 18 | TRBV11-2 | CASSLGPPAGRSTGELFF | TGTGCCAGCAGCTTAGGCCCCCCCGCGGGGAGATCCACCGGGGAGCTGTTTTTT
NA | TRBJ2-3 | few | 15 | TRBV10-3 | CASGGKGGDTDTQYF | TGTGCCTCCGGGGGGAAGGGGGGGGACACAGATACGCAGTATTTT
NA | TRBJ2-3 | few | 15 | TRBV12-3/TRBV12-4 | CASTTGRTRGDTQYF | TGTGCCAGCACCACGGGGAGAACCCGGGGAGATACGCAGTATTTT
NA | TRBJ2-5 | many | 11 | TRBV19 | CASSIRETQYF | TGTGCCAGTAGTATTCGGGAGACCCAGTACTTC
NA | TRBJ2-6 | NA | 18 | TRBV4-3 | CASSQESRPGTGANVLTF | TGCGCCAGCAGCCAAGAATCTAGACCGGGGACTGGGGCCAACGTCCTGACTTTC
NA | TRBJ2-3 | few | 14 | TRBV15 | CATSRSSSTDTQYF | TGTGCCACCAGCAGGTCCTCCAGCACAGATACGCAGTATTTT
NA | TRBJ2-2 | few | 15 | TRBV7-9 | CASSSSGQNTGELFF | TGTGCCAGCAGCTCATCGGGACAGAACACCGGGGAGCTGTTTTTT
TRBD1 | TRBJ1-4 | NA | 16 | TRBV5-6 | CASSLPGTATNEKLFF | TGTGCCAGCAGCTTGCCCGGGACAGCAACTAATGAAAAACTGTTTTTT
NA | TRBJ2-3 | NA | 15 | TRBV11-2 | CASSLGTTSTDTQYF | TGTGCCAGCAGCCTAGGGACAACTAGCACAGATACGCAGTATTTT
TRBD1 | TRBJ2-7 | NA | 18 | TRBV6-1 | CASRSVRGSRGTAYEQYF | TGTGCCAGCAGATCCGTCCGGGGAAGCAGGGGGACCGCCTACGAGCAGTACTTC
TRBD1 | TRBJ1-4 | NA | 13 | TRBV29-1 | CSAQGAGGEKLFF | TGCAGCGCCCAGGGGGCAGGAGGCGAAAAACTGTTTTTT
NA | TRBJ2-5 | NA | 18 | TRBV20-1 | CSARTRENLGQGQETQYF | TGCAGTGCTAGAACACGAGAGAACCTCGGGCAGGGACAAGAGACCCAGTACTTC
NA | TRBJ1-5 | few | 15 | TRBV19 | CASRPGVSSNQPQHF | TGTGCCAGTAGGCCAGGGGTTTCGAGCAATCAGCCCCAGCATTTT
TRBD1 | TRBJ2-5 | few | 18 | TRBV4-3 | CASSQDMWKQGAGETQYF | TGCGCCAGCAGCCAAGATATGTGGAAACAGGGGGCGGGGGAGACCCAGTACTTC
TRBD1 | TRBJ2-1 | NA | 13 | TRBV5-1 | CASSMTGHNEQFF | TGCGCCAGCAGCATGACAGGGCACAATGAGCAGTTCTTC
NA | TRBJ1-4 | NA | 14 | TRBV6-1 | CASSPTASDEKLFF | TGTGCCAGCAGTCCCACAGCCTCCGATGAAAAACTGTTTTTT
NA | TRBJ2-3 | many | 17 | TRBV9 | CASSVATRGKSTDTQYF | TGTGCCAGCAGCGTAGCTACGAGGGGGAAAAGCACAGATACGCAGTATTTT
TRBD2 | TRBJ2-3 | NA | 13 | TRBV10-3 | CAINSGETDTQYF | TGTGCCATCAATAGCGGGGAGACAGATACGCAGTATTTT
TRBD2 | TRBJ2-7 | NA | 15 | TRBV7-9 | CASSLGRGGHDEQYF | TGTGCCAGCAGCTTAGGTCGGGGGGGCCATGACGAGCAGTACTTC
NA | TRBJ2-2 | NA | 18 | TRBV11-1 | CASSLAQFRARGTGELFF | TGTGCCAGCAGCTTAGCCCAATTCCGGGCCCGTGGCACCGGGGAGCTGTTTTTT
NA | TRBJ1-5 | NA | 12 | TRBV20-1 | CSVKGSNQPQHF | TGCAGTGTCAAAGGTAGCAATCAGCCCCAGCATTTT
NA | TRBJ2-2 | many | 15 | TRBV11-3 | CASSLDSFDNGELFF | TGTGCCAGCAGCTTAGATAGTTTCGATAACGGGGAGCTGTTTTTT
NA | TRBJ2-1 | NA | 15 | TRBV7-7 | CASSRTPSLYNEQFF | TGTGCTAGCAGCCGGACACCTAGCCTCTACAATGAGCAGTTCTTC
TRBD1 | TRBJ1-1 | NA | 16 | TRBV5-1 | CASSFDGQVINTEAFF | TGCGCCAGCAGCTTCGATGGACAGGTGATAAACACTGAAGCTTTCTTT
TRBD2 | TRBJ2-2 | NA | 16 | TRBV6-1 | CASSLAGDQNTGELFF | TGTGCCAGCAGTCTAGCGGGGGATCAGAACACCGGGGAGCTGTTTTTT
TRBD1 | TRBJ2-5 | once | 15 | TRBV7-9 | CAGSPGTVGAETQYF | TGTGCCGGCAGCCCCGGGACAGTTGGGGCAGAGACCCAGTACTTC
NA | TRBJ2-2 | NA | 13 | TRBV6-2/TRBV6-3 | CASSSTTSGELFF | TGTGCCAGCAGTTCCACCACTAGCGGGGAGCTGTTTTTT
NA | TRBJ2-3 | NA | 14 | TRBV7-2 | CASKLRGTTDTQYF | TGTGCCAGCAAACTTCGGGGCACCACAGATACGCAGTATTTT
NA | TRBJ1-1 | NA | 15 | TRBV3-1 | CASSQDAASYTEAFF | TGTGCCAGCAGCCAAGATGCGGCCTCGTACACTGAAGCTTTCTTT